This T cell receptor (beta chain) originates from a study of early T cells in non-severe SARS-CoV-2 infection. About the study: Sequenced material consisted of bulk RNA (from unsorted whole blood), and chains were unpaired.

Study-wide findings and caveats: Matching results from VDJdb favored anti-spike CD8 responses, leaving private and CD4 specificities undetected.

Germline values: CDR1 SQVTM, CDR2 ANQGSEA. The CDR3 contains 14 residues. Unique molecular identifiers were attached to individual cDNA molecules. TCRdb ran MiXCR on the 5' RACE reads and lists one entry per CDR3 protein. The top ten hold 2% to 2.5% of the sample, which has about 100,000 distinct CDR3 sequences, about 13% seen once. In the case of this clonotype: Its matching antigen is unknown. Being one base from a much bigger clone, this may be a read error.

V usage is TRBV29-1 and J usage is TRBJ2-1, with 11 bases lining up with TRBD2. The sample consisted of whole blood. The TCR was taken from an adult who was a healthcare worker with PCR-confirmed SARS-CoV-2 infection or an uninfected control (not recorded which). CDR3 in amino acids: CSVTLAGAYNERFF. As DNA, the CDR3 is TGCAGCGTCACACTAGCGGGAGCCTACAATGAGCGGTTCTTC.